The 4 T cell receptor beta chains below all came from one sample that was sequenced in a study of T cell responses to AZD1222 COVID-19 vaccine. Generated by immunoSEQ multiplex PCR, the TCRdb table keeps only in-frame clones and is missing some. The table records 45,000 or so clones, 70% to 90% of them present only once. This material consisted of peripheral blood, taken 28 days after the second AZD1222 dose. Receptors originate from an adult who received the AZD1222 COVID-19 vaccine.

The chain couples TRBV5-1 to TRBJ2-7, with a possible D match to TRBD2 (6 bases). Germline CDR1 and CDR2: SGHRS and YFSETQ. The CDR3 has 12 amino acids. The V and J ends lost 3 bases and 4 bases respectively, with 8 bases between them. The CDR3 DNA follows: TGCGCCAGCAGCTCGGAGGGGTACGAGCAGTACTTC. It yields the protein CASSSEGYEQYF.

The rearrangement links TRBV20-1 to TRBJ1-1; D might be TRBD1 (6 bases). Germline V CDR1 and CDR2: DFQATT, SNEGSKA (reference sequence). Trimming pared 6 bases from V and 1 base from J, leaving 18 bases between. This CDR3 contains 15 residues. The CDR3 DNA reads as TGCAGTGCCAGTCATTGGACAGCGACGAACACTGAAGCTTTCTTT. Its protein is CSASHWTATNTEAFF.

V is TRBV4-1 and J is TRBJ2-7; tentatively, D is TRBD2 (5 bases). This CDR3 contains 13 residues. CDR1 MGHRA and CDR2 YSYEKL come from the germline V gene. Trimming cost V 4 bases and J 4 bases, with 11 bases left between them. The CDR3 sequence is CASSLEERYEQYF. Written as DNA, the CDR3 is TGCGCCAGCAGCCTTGAGGAGCGGTACGAGCAGTACTTC.

The chain employs TRBV10-3 and TRBJ2-7; D perhaps matches TRBD2 (5 bases). Germline lookup yields CDR1 ENHRY and CDR2 SYGVKD. The CDR3 is 14 amino acids. V lost 8 bases and J 3 bases, leaving 17 bases between the germline ends. DNA of the CDR3: TGTGCCATCTGCACTAGTGGGGAGTGCTACGAGCAGTACTTC. Protein sequence: CAICTSGECYEQYF.